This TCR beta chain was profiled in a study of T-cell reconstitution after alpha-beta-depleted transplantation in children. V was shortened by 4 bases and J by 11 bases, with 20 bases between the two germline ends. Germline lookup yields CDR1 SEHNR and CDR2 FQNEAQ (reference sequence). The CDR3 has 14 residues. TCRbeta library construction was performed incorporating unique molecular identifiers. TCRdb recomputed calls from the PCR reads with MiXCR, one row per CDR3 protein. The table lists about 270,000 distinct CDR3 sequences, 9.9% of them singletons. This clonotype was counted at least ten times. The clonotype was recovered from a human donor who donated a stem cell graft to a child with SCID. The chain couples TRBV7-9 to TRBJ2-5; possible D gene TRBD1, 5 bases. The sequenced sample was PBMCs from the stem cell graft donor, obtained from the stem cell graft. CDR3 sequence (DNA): TGTGCCAGCAGCTCACAGGTCCTCATTTCCAATCAGTACTTC. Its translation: CASSSQVLISNQYF.